These T cell receptor beta chains were read from a single sample in a study of blood T cell repertoires in COVID-19. Profiling relied on immunoSEQ multiplex PCR, and the TCRdb table lists in-frame clones only, not all of them. The repertoire has more than 25,000 clones, over 75% of them found once; the top ten carry around 30%. The material sequenced was peripheral blood. The source is an elderly woman with COVID-19, enrolled during active disease. CDR3s include the opening cysteine and the closing phenylalanine or tryptophan. D genes are given only for firm matches. Clone size is not always given. Where it is, it says once, few, many or a class for expanded clones.

clone_size j_call d_call v_call cdr3_aa cdr3_nt
NA TRBJ2-7 NA TRBV7-3 CASSPNRVNFYEQYF TGTGCCAGCAGCCCGAACAGGGTAAACTTTTACGAGCAGTACTTC
NA TRBJ1-2 TRBD1 TRBV6-6 CASSQDRVGGYTF TGTGCCAGCAGCCAGGACAGGGTCGGTGGCTACACCTTC
few TRBJ1-2 NA TRBV2 CASSVRGSYGYTF TGTGCCAGCAGTGTCAGGGGTTCCTATGGCTACACCTTC
NA TRBJ2-3 TRBD1 TRBV24-1 CATSALPGQGSTDTQYF TGTGCCACCAGTGCCTTGCCGGGACAGGGGAGTACAGATACGCAGTATTTT
NA TRBJ2-1 NA TRBV6-5 CASTWRDSNNEQFF TGTGCCAGCACCTGGAGGGACAGTAACAATGAGCAGTTCTTC
NA TRBJ2-7 TRBD2 TRBV4-2 CASSQGTSGVSYEQYF TGTGCCAGCAGCCAAGGGACTAGCGGGGTCTCCTACGAGCAGTACTTC
NA TRBJ2-7 TRBD2 TRBV28 CASSQSGGARKYEQYF TGTGCCAGCAGCCAGTCGGGGGGGGCCAGGAAGTACGAGCAGTACTTC
few TRBJ1-3 TRBD1 TRBV18 CASSGGQGSGNTIYF TGTGCCAGCTCAGGTGGACAGGGCTCTGGAAACACCATATATTTT
NA TRBJ1-1 NA TRBV6-1 CASSEVGDLAEAFF TGTGCCAGCAGTGAAGTCGGGGATTTAGCTGAAGCTTTCTTT
NA TRBJ1-2 NA TRBV5-6 CASSLTQGNYGYTF TGTGCCAGCAGCTTGACCCAGGGGAACTATGGCTACACCTTC
NA TRBJ2-7 TRBD1 TRBV5-1 CASSSGQGPYEQYF TGCGCCAGCAGCTCGGGACAGGGGCCATACGAGCAGTACTTC
NA TRBJ2-3 TRBD1 TRBV19 CASSRDSSSTDTQYF TGTGCCAGTAGTAGGGACAGTTCTAGCACAGATACGCAGTATTTT
once TRBJ2-1 NA TRBV5-1 CASSLEKGEYNEQFF TGCGCCAGCAGCTTGGAGAAGGGAGAGTACAATGAGCAGTTCTTC
few TRBJ1-6 NA TRBV3-1/TRBV3-2 CASSQGPPGPSPLHF TGTGCCAGCAGCCAAGGGCCTCCAGGGCCTTCACCCCTCCACTTT
NA TRBJ2-7 TRBD2 TRBV7-9 CASSLGGGWLARSSYEQYF TGTGCCAGCAGCTTAGGGGGAGGGTGGTTGGCGAGGAGCTCCTACGAGCAGTACTTC
NA TRBJ1-1 NA TRBV5-1 CASSFYGTPNTEAFF TGCGCCAGCAGCTTTTATGGGACACCGAACACTGAAGCTTTCTTT
NA TRBJ1-2 NA TRBV4-1 CASSQEKTGQFSGYTF TGCGCCAGCAGCCAAGAAAAGACAGGCCAATTCTCTGGCTACACCTTC
NA TRBJ1-4 NA TRBV7-2 CASRPSGGGGKLFF TGTGCCAGCAGGCCTTCGGGGGGGGGAGGAAAACTGTTTTTT
NA TRBJ2-3 TRBD2 TRBV7-9 CASSSLGGGHKDTQYF TGTGCCAGCAGCTCCTTAGGCGGGGGGCATAAAGATACGCAGTATTTT